Described below is a single T cell receptor (beta chain) sequence and its context. The data derive from a study of glioma-infiltrating T cells. The V and J ends lost 4 bases and 4 bases respectively, with 14 bases between them. This CDR3 has 15 amino acids. The V gene's germline CDR1 is SNHLY and CDR2 FYNNEI. Amplification of TCR alpha and beta CDR3 regions from RNA used iRepertoire nested multiplex PCR. Each CDR3 protein gets one entry after TCRdb re-called the multiplex PCR reads with MiXCR. Here the sample spans 100,000 to 150,000 distinct CDR3 sequences, about 25% being singletons. The gene calls are TRBV2 and TRBJ2-1, with D perhaps being TRBD1 or TRBD2 (5 bases each). Sequenced: glioma tissue, nonneoplastic brain tissue, or PBMCs (not recorded which). The source is a human donor with low-grade glioma or glioblastoma, undergoing nonglioma brain surgery, or in good health (not recorded which). CDR3 loop: CASSGWGRTYNEQFF. The CDR3 DNA sequence: TGTGCCAGCAGTGGATGGGGCAGGACTTACAATGAGCAGTTCTTC.